This T cell receptor beta chain was obtained from a study of identical twins. Study results and caveats: Analyses based on zero insertions could be partly confounded by invariant MAIT and iNKT cells. Insertions were reduced in abundant cord blood beta clonotypes but not in memory repertoires.

This clonotype was counted between two and nine times. Its antigen remains unidentified. All donors were healthy, and all were Caucasian. TCRdb re-analysed the 5' RACE reads in MiXCR, keeping a single row per CDR3 protein. The sample has 1.5 million to 2 million distinct CDR3 sequences, less than 35% seen once; the top ten hold 0.25% to 0.3%. Germline trimming cut 2 bases from V and 3 bases from J; bases unmatched to any gene: 10. Germline V gene sequence: CDR1 SGHTA, CDR2 FQGNSA. CDR3 length: 17 amino acids. The chain couples TRBV7-2 to TRBJ2-3; 8 nucleotides match TRBD2. The TCR originated in a newborn girl in good health. Sequencing was performed on cord blood. CDR3 sequence (DNA): TGTGCCAGCAGCTTAACCCCCCAGCGGGGGCAGACAGATACGCAGTATTTT. Protein product: CASSLTPQRGQTDTQYF.